This record concerns one T cell receptor beta chain sequence. Its target is unknown. The sample comes from a study of healthy donors' naive CD4 and CD8 T cells. For the study at large: Three donor age groups were sampled: 20-25, 40-50 and 60-70 years; half female. General study points: A reported CD4+/CD8+ bias affected most V and J genes in naive cells.

The CDR3 has 13 amino acids. With V trimmed by 5 bases and J by 5 bases, 2 bases remained unmatched. Germline CDR1 and CDR2: SGHVS and FQNEAQ. A linear amplification protocol produced the TCR libraries from 500 ng of total RNA. Authors' data handling: Sequencing covered around 71,000 rearranged alpha-chain transcripts across 5 healthy donors. TCRdb analysed the reads with MiXCR anew, one entry per CDR3 protein. TCRdb, not the authors, supplied the V and J calls. Of roughly 200,000 distinct CDR3 sequences in the sample, about 76% are singletons; the top ten hold about 2.3%. This clonotype originated in a pool of human donors in good health; the sample pools cells from several healthy donors. The rearrangement links TRBV7-8 to TRBJ2-5, with 10 bases aligning to TRBD1. The sample consisted of naive CD4+ and CD8+ T cells sorted from blood, pooled from several donors. The CDR3 DNA reads as TGTGCCAGCAGCCGGGGACAGGGGGAGACCCAGTACTTC. This encodes CASSRGQGETQYF.